The subject of this entry is one TCR beta chain. Antigen: not known. This entry comes from a study of Graves' ophthalmopathy and Graves' hyperthyroidism. About the study: Before any treatment, peripheral blood was taken at the initial diagnosis.

Findings and caveats of the study: Discriminating ophthalmopathy from stable hyperthyroidism, a 13-signature model attained a sensitivity of approximately 85% and a specificity of approximately 77%.

Amplified TCR beta CDR3 regions were obtained using RNA transcripts as template. HTBI primers primed a first-round RT-PCR, and a second-round multiplex PCR followed. One entry per CDR3 protein, called by TCRdb with MiXCR from the multiplex PCR reads. The table includes under 800,000 distinct CDR3 sequences, about a fifth detected once. Germline trimming cut 3 bases from V and 0 bases from J; bases unmatched to any gene: 4. Germline V gene sequence: CDR1 MGHRA, CDR2 YSYEKL. This CDR3 comprises 15 residues. Aged 18 to 65, hyperthyroidism patients had new diagnoses of under 2 months' duration. Diagnoses were established from clinical symptoms, serum thyroxine, TRAb, thyroid ultrasound and orbital computed tomography.

The chain links TRBV4-1 to TRBJ1-1, with 7 bases that match TRBD1. The sequenced sample was peripheral blood. The source of this sequence is a woman aged 18-29 years with stable Graves' hyperthyroidism. Some clones in this sample may be carry-over from other donors' samples. CDR3 region: CASSHTGQVNTEAFF. The CDR3 coding sequence is TGCGCCAGCAGCCATACCGGACAGGTGAACACTGAAGCTTTCTTT.